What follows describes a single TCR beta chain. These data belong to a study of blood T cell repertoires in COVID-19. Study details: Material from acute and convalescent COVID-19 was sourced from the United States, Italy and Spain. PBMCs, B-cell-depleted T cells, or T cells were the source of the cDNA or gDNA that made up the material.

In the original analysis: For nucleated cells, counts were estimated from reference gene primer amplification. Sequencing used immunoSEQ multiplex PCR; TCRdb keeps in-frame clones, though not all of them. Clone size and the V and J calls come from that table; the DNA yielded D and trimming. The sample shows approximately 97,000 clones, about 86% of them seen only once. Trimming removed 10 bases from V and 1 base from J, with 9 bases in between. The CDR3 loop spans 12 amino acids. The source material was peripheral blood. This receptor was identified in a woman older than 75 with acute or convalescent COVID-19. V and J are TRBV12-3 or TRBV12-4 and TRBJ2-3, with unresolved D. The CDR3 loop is CATSRGTDTQYF. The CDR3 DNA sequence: TGTGCCACAAGCCGAGGCACAGATACGCAGTATTTT.